The 13 T cell receptor beta chains listed next were all sequenced from one sample in a study of cytomegalovirus exposure and HLA in healthy donors. The primer mix had 60 Vbeta and 13 Jbeta primers. Sequencing was performed with immunoSEQ multiplex PCR; in TCRdb, only in-frame clones are kept and a portion is missing. The sample contains some 82,000 clones, roughly 80% of which appear only once. The specimen sequenced was PBMCs. These receptors all stem from a woman aged 45-59 years in good health and CMV-seronegative.

The chain is built from TRBV11-2 and TRBJ1-4; tentative D call: TRBD1 (6 bases). The length of the CDR3 is 14 residues. CDR1 is SGHAT, CDR2 FQNNGV, per germline. V shed 1 base and J shed 5 bases, with 8 bases lying between them. CDR3 sequence: CASSLGDRNEKLFF. CDR3 nucleotides: TGTGCCAGCAGCTTAGGTGACAGGAATGAAAAACTGTTTTTT. The variable domain in full, with the rest retrieved from reference TRBV11-2 and TRBJ1-4, is EAGVAQSPRYKIIEKRQSVAFWCNPISGHATLYWYQQILGQGPKLLIQFQNNGVVDDSQLPKDRFSAERLKGVDSTLKIQPAKLEDSAVYLCASSLGDRNEKLFFGSGTQLSVL.

The chain joins TRBV27 to TRBJ2-1; 7 bases map to TRBD1. The V gene's germline CDR1 is MNHEY and CDR2 SMNVEV (reference sequence). The ends lost 5 bases at V and 4 bases at J; junction bases unmatched: 11. The CDR3 is 16 amino acids. CDR3 loop: CASSLRRGGLYNEQFF. The CDR3 nucleotides read TGTGCCAGCAGTCTACGTAGAGGGGGCTTATACAATGAGCAGTTCTTC.

CDR3 in amino acids: CASSFRDSAQYF. The CDR3 DNA reads TGCGCCAGCAGCTTCCGGGACTCCGCGCAGTATTTT. The chain carries TRBV5-1 and TRBJ2-3; possible D gene TRBD2, 6 bases. Germline CDR1 is SGHRS and CDR2 is YFSETQ. The CDR3 is 12 residues long. Trimming took 2 bases from V and 10 from J, leaving 11 bases between them.

The chain uses TRBV15 and TRBJ1-4, with a tentative D call TRBD1 (6 bases). The CDR3 length is 14 residues. Trimming took 5 bases from V and 4 from J, leaving 11 bases between them. Per germline, CDR1 LNHNV and CDR2 YYDKDF (reference sequence). The CDR3 DNA reads TGTGCCACCAGCTTACGGACAGTTAATGAAAAACTGTTTTTT. Translation gives CATSLRTVNEKLFF.

The chain has TRBV2 and TRBJ2-7, with D tentatively TRBD2 (6 bases). V was cut by 3 bases and J by 3 bases, with 12 bases left in between. Germline CDR1 SNHLY, CDR2 FYNNEI. This CDR3 contains 14 residues. The CDR3 region has the DNA TGTGCCAGCAGTGAGAGGAGGGAGAGCTACGAGCAGTACTTC. Translating gives CASSERRESYEQYF.

The rearrangement links TRBV6-6 to TRBJ2-1; 7 bases line up with TRBD2. The V and J ends lost 4 bases and 10 bases, in that order; junction bases with no gene match: 16. This CDR3 has 16 amino acids. The germline CDR1 and CDR2 sequences are MNHNY and SVGAGI (reference sequence). CDR3 sequence reads: CASSFPGGGTSREQFF. CDR3 nucleotide sequence: TGTGCCAGCAGTTTCCCGGGGGGAGGGACCTCTCGCGAGCAGTTCTTC.

The chain recombines TRBV29-1 with TRBJ2-4; D is possibly TRBD1 (5 bases). Germline V gene data show CDR1 as SQVTM and CDR2 as ANQGSEA. The V end was cut by 6 bases, the J end by 0 bases, with 12 bases between. The CDR3 is 14 residues long. The CDR3 is CSVRGRLAKNIQYF. The DNA of the CDR3 is TGCAGCGTAAGGGGCAGGCTAGCCAAAAACATTCAGTACTTC.

The chain is built from TRBV19 and TRBJ1-4; 8 bases align to TRBD1. Trimming cost V 8 bases and J 4 bases; bases outside gene matches: 12. From germline, CDR1 is LNHDA and CDR2 SQIVND (reference sequence). The CDR3 runs to 16 residues. DNA of the CDR3: TGTGCCAGTTGTGGACAGGGAAGGAGGAATAATGAAAAACTGTTTTTT. This codes for CASCGQGRRNNEKLFF.

This clone came up a few times. The V call is TRBV2, the J call TRBJ1-1, with TRBD1 matching over 9 bases. The germline CDR1 and CDR2 sequences are SNHLY and FYNNEI. The CDR3 extends over 13 amino acids. The V gene end was trimmed by 5 bases and the J gene end by 7 bases; junction bases not matched to a gene: 5. The CDR3 sequence: CASSRDRVGEAFF. The CDR3 nucleotides read TGTGCCAGCAGTCGGGACAGGGTGGGTGAAGCTTTCTTT.

V gene TRBV13 combines with J gene TRBJ2-3; TRBD2 might be the D (6 bases). Trimming removed 5 bases from V and 2 bases from J, with 20 bases in between. This CDR3 spans 17 amino acids. The germline gives CDR1 PRHDT, CDR2 FYEKMQ (reference sequence). The CDR3 is CASSPPTIAGTTDTQYF. DNA for the CDR3: TGTGCCAGCAGCCCCCCTACGATTGCGGGGACCACAGATACGCAGTATTTT.

The CDR3: CASSPGRDLYGYTF. CDR3 bases: TGTGCCAGCTCACCGGGCAGGGACTTGTATGGCTACACCTTC. The chain combines TRBV18 with TRBJ1-2, with D perhaps TRBD1 (5 bases). Germline assignment: CDR1 KGHSH and CDR2 LQKENI. V lost 3 bases and J 5 bases, leaving 13 bases between the germline ends. CDR3 length: 14 residues.

This clone was seen only a few times. The V and J genes are TRBV5-5 and TRBJ1-2; no definite D call. Trimming removed 0 bases from V and 4 bases from J, with 16 bases in between. This CDR3 is 16 amino acids long. Looked up from germline, CDR1 is SGHKS and CDR2 is YYEKEE (reference sequence). The CDR3 sequence is CASSLVGVGSVYGYTF. Here the CDR3 DNA reads TGTGCCAGCAGCTTGGTCGGGGTAGGGAGCGTCTATGGCTACACCTTC. Looking up the rest from reference TRBV5-5 and TRBJ1-2 gives the full variable domain: DAGVTQSPTHLIKTRGQQVTLRCSPISGHKSVSWYQQVLGQGPQFIFQYYEKEERGRGNFPDRFSARQFPNYSSELNVNALLLGDSALYLCASSLVGVGSVYGYTFGSGTRLTVV.

The chain has TRBV4-1 and TRBJ1-5, with 8 positions matching TRBD1. The CDR3 is made up of 16 amino acids. Germline CDR1 reads MGHRA; CDR2 reads YSYEKL. V was clipped by 4 bases and J by 6 bases; unmatched bases: 11. The CDR3 sequence is CASSPAMARGPQPQHF. The CDR3 coding sequence is TGCGCCAGCAGCCCGGCTATGGCCAGGGGGCCTCAGCCCCAGCATTTT.